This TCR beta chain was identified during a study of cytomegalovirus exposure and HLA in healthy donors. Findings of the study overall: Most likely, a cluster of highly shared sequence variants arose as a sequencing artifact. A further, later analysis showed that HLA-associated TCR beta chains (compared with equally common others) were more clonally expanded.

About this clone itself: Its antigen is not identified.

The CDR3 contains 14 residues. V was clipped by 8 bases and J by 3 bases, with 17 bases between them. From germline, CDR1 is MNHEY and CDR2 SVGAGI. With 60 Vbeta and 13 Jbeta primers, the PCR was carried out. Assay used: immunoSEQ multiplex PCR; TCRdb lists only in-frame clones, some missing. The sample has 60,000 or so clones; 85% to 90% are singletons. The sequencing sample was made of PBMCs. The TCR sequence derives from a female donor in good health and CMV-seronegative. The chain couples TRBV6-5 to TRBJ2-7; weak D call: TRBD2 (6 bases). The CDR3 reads CASFRPGVSYEQYF. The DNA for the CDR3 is TGTGCCAGCTTCAGGCCGGGGGTTAGCTACGAGCAGTACTTC.